These 2 T cell receptor beta chains were sequenced from one sample in a study of OX40 agonist ivuxolimab in advanced cancers. The table came from immunoSEQ multiplex PCR; TCRdb's copy has only in-frame clones and leaves some out. Seen here are 50,000 to 70,000 clones, more than 75% observed once, and the top ten hold roughly 3.1%. The sequencing used CD4+ or CD8+ T cells sorted from blood, collected in a trial of the OX40 agonist ivuxolimab. The receptors originated from an adult with an advanced solid tumor such as melanoma, head and neck, liver or kidney cancer.

This CDR3 reads CASSPTITDTQYF. In nucleotides, the CDR3 is TGTGCCAGCAGTCCGACTATCACAGATACGCAGTATTTT. The chain joins TRBV14 to TRBJ2-3; D may be TRBD2 (5 bases). The CDR3 sequence is 13 residues long. V was cut by 6 bases and J by 2 bases, with 9 bases left in between. Germline loops: CDR1 SGHDN, CDR2 FVKESK. Full variable domain (rest looked up from reference TRBV14 and TRBJ2-3): EAGVTQFPSHSVIEKGQTVTLRCDPISGHDNLYWYRRVMGKEIKFLLHFVKESKQDESGMPNNRFLAERTGGTYSTLKVQPAELEDSGVYFCASSPTITDTQYFGPGTRLTVL.

The chain combines TRBV7-8 with TRBJ2-7, with 9 positions matching TRBD2. This CDR3 region has 15 residues. J was trimmed by 3 bases and V by 5 bases; bases with no gene match: 8. CDR1 and CDR2 from the germline V gene are SGHVS and FQNEAQ. The CDR3 is CASSALAGMFYEQYF. DNA for the CDR3: TGTGCCAGCAGCGCCCTAGCGGGGATGTTCTACGAGCAGTACTTC.